The 13 T cell receptor beta chains listed next were all sequenced from one sample in a study of blood T cell repertoires in COVID-19 (dated by TCRdb to 2019 to 2021). The library was built by means of the immunoSEQ multiplex PCR assay. TCRdb limited this immuneACCESS table to in-frame rearrangements with V and J called. A share of clones is missing; checked studies link under half to unresolved V genes, and the rest is unexplained. This sample is represented by approximately 130,000 clones; approximately 86% of them were singletons. Of the sample, approximately 20% falls within the top ten clones. The specimen was peripheral blood. Receptors were obtained from a woman aged 50 to 65 who had recovered from COVID-19.

The V call is TRBV5-8, the J call TRBJ1-1, with unresolved D. The CDR3 has 14 amino acids. The ends were cut back, 1 base at V and 0 bases at J, with 7 bases in the middle. CDR1 SGHTS and CDR2 YDEGEE come from the germline V gene. The CDR3 loop is CASSLLNMNTEAFF. The CDR3 bases are TGTGCCAGCAGCTTGCTCAACATGAACACTGAAGCTTTCTTT.

The chain recombines TRBV7-3 with TRBJ1-2; D uncertain. Germline CDR1 is SGHTA and CDR2 is FQGTGA. The CDR3 loop spans 16 amino acids. V lost 0 bases, J lost 1 base, and 12 bases lay in between. The CDR3 is CASSLTGRESNYGYTF. CDR3 DNA sequence: TGTGCCAGCAGCTTAACGGGAAGGGAGAGTAACTATGGCTACACCTTC.

This clone showed up just once. J is TRBJ1-2 and V is TRBV7-9, with D maybe TRBD1 (5 bases). The CDR3 runs 16 residues. The germline V gene has CDR1 SEHNR and CDR2 FQNEAQ (reference sequence). V was pared by 5 bases and J by 0 bases, with 16 bases between. CDR3 sequence (DNA): TGTGCCAGCAGCGATTATTCAGGGTTAGCTAACTATGGCTACACCTTC. Translating it yields CASSDYSGLANYGYTF. Full variable domain (rest looked up from reference TRBV7-9 and TRBJ1-2): DTGVSQNPRHKITKRGQNVTFRCDPISEHNRLYWYRQTLGQGPEFLTYFQNEAQLEKSRLLSDRFSAERPKGSFSTLEIQRTEQGDSAMYLCASSDYSGLANYGYTFGSGTRLTVV.

V gene TRBV4-2 combines with J gene TRBJ1-1, with D unclear. Germline assignment: CDR1 LGHNA and CDR2 YNFKEQ. CDR3 size: 12 residues. The V and J ends lost 0 bases and 8 bases respectively, with 7 bases between them. Here the CDR3 reads CASSQDRREAFF. The CDR3 DNA reads as TGTGCCAGCAGCCAAGACAGGAGGGAAGCTTTCTTT.

Comment on this clone: At the DNA level, this CDR3 is encoded by other sequences in the same sample as well. The chain employs TRBV19 and TRBJ1-1; D is uncertain. With 8 bases removed from V and 0 bases from J, the gap between germline ends came to 16 bases. CDR3 length: 15 amino acids. CDR1 LNHDA and CDR2 SQIVND come from the germline V gene (reference sequence). The CDR3 bases are TGTGCCAGTGGGAGGGCAGGCGTCATGAACACTGAAGCTTTCTTT. Translating it yields CASGRAGVMNTEAFF. Using reference TRBV19 and TRBJ1-1 for the parts outside the CDR3, the full variable domain is DGGITQSPKYLFRKEGQNVTLSCEQNLNHDAMYWYRQDPGQGLRLIYYSQIVNDFQKGDIAEGYSVSREKKESFPLTVTSAQKNPTAFYLCASGRAGVMNTEAFFGQGTRLTVV.

The table lists this clone with a few counts. The V gene is TRBV9, the J gene TRBJ1-1; 9 nucleotides line up with TRBD1. Germline CDR1 is SGDLS and CDR2 is YYNGEE. With V trimmed by 3 bases and J by 7 bases, 7 bases remained unmatched. CDR3 length: 14 amino acids. CDR3: CASSDGTGPNEAFF. The CDR3 DNA is TGTGCCAGCAGCGACGGGACAGGGCCAAATGAAGCTTTCTTT.

V is TRBV3-1 (or the pseudogene TRBV3-2) and J is TRBJ2-1, with 10 nucleotides matching TRBD2. This CDR3 is 15 amino acids long. Germline V lookup: CDR1 LGHDT, CDR2 YNNKEL (reference sequence). Germline trimming cut 8 bases from V and 5 bases from J; bases unmatched to any gene: 9. The CDR3 DNA reads as TGTGCCAGCTCTCGGAGCGGGAGGGGGAACAATGAGCAGTTCTTC. Translated, it gives CASSRSGRGNNEQFF.

The chain is built from TRBV29-1 and TRBJ2-7; TRBD1 agrees at 10 bases. This CDR3 spans 14 amino acids. Trimming removed 3 bases from V and 1 base from J; junction bases left unmatched: 3. Germline lookup yields CDR1 SQVTM and CDR2 ANQGSEA. The CDR3 loop is CSVDLGQGSYEQYF. CDR3 bases: TGCAGCGTTGACTTGGGACAGGGGTCCTACGAGCAGTACTTC.

This clone was seen only a few times. The gene calls are TRBV11-2 and TRBJ1-1, with unresolved D. The CDR3 length is 15 residues. Trimming removed 1 base at V and 4 bases at J, with 13 bases between. CDR1 is SGHAT and CDR2 is FQNNGV in the germline V gene. The CDR3 region has the DNA TGTGCCAGCAGCTTAGGGGGATCGAGCGGCACTGAAGCTTTCTTT. Its translation: CASSLGGSSGTEAFF.

The V call is TRBV12-3 or TRBV12-4, the J call TRBJ1-2; D gene uncertain. This CDR3 is built from 13 residues. V was trimmed by 1 base and J by 5 bases, leaving 8 bases between them. CDR3: CASSLGARYGYTF. Here the CDR3 DNA reads TGTGCCAGCAGTTTAGGCGCCCGATATGGCTACACCTTC.

The chain uses TRBV7-9 and TRBJ2-1; TRBD1 might be the D (5 bases). Germline loops: CDR1 SEHNR, CDR2 FQNEAQ (reference sequence). Trimming pared 4 bases from V and 7 bases from J, leaving 17 bases between. The CDR3 loop spans 15 amino acids. Written as DNA, the CDR3 is TGTGCCAGCAGCTGTAGCCAGGGAAGTGTGAATGAGCAGTTCTTC. Its protein is CASSCSQGSVNEQFF.

V gene TRBV24-1 combines with J gene TRBJ1-1, with a weak D call TRBD1 (6 bases). CDR1 and CDR2 from the germline V gene are KGHDR and SFDVKD. V lost 4 bases to trimming and J lost 4 bases, with 9 bases between them. The CDR3 consists of 13 residues. CDR3 region: CATSESRGTEAFF. In DNA, the CDR3 is TGTGCCACCAGTGAGAGCAGGGGCACTGAAGCTTTCTTT.

The chain is built from TRBV28 and TRBJ1-6, with 11 bases aligning to TRBD1. The CDR3 consists of 14 residues. Germline loops: CDR1 MDHEN, CDR2 SYDVKM. Losses at the gene ends were 4 bases for V and 11 bases for J; bases not matched to a gene: 4. The CDR3 reads CASSSGQGAAPLHF. Written as DNA, the CDR3 is TGTGCCAGCAGTTCCGGACAGGGGGCCGCACCCCTCCACTTT.